This T cell receptor beta chain was documented in a study of blood T cells in healthy people across ages. Study-level findings and limits: Bulk PBMC profiling left naive and antigen-experienced comparisons inconclusive.

Points on this clonotype: What it recognizes is unknown.

The authors ran a second PCR of roughly 6 to 11 cycles using a sample-barcoded 5' primer and a J-beta primer mix. Carrying 12 random nucleotides, a template-switch adaptor labeled each individual cDNA molecule. MiXCR, run by TCRdb on the 5' RACE reads, gives a single entry per CDR3 protein. The sample includes approximately 730,000 distinct CDR3 sequences, about 42% of them seen just once. The study recruited healthy Caucasian donors from Russia who were aged about 6 to 90. V shed 3 bases and J shed 4 bases, with 12 bases lying between them. The CDR3 spans 14 residues. Germline V gives CDR1 LGHNA, CDR2 YNFKEQ.

The sample taken for sequencing was blood. The chain combines TRBV4-2 with TRBJ1-1; D might be TRBD1 (6 bases). The receptor's source is a woman aged 60 to 75 in good health. DNA of the CDR3: TGTGCCAGCAGCCAGAGAAGGGACATCACTGAAGCTTTCTTT. This gives the protein CASSQRRDITEAFF.